A single sample gave rise to the 25 T cell receptor beta chains below, sequenced in a study of long-term antiretroviral therapy in people with HIV. At the survey level, the v3.0 immunoSEQ assay was run. The method was immunoSEQ multiplex PCR; TCRdb's version includes in-frame clones alone and lacks a portion of them. The sample lists 15,000 or so clones, about 94% seen once, with roughly 4.5% in the top ten. The material was unsorted PBMCs, obtained roughly 6.8 years after starting antiretroviral therapy. These receptor sequences come from a woman between 45 and 65 years old with HIV.

This clone appeared a few times. The CDR3, as DNA: TGTGCCAGCAGCTCCATGGGACAGACAACTAATGAAAAACTGTTTTTT. Residues: CASSSMGQTTNEKLFF. The chain couples TRBV7-2 to TRBJ1-4; 7 nucleotides agree with TRBD1. Losses at the gene ends were 4 bases for V and 0 bases for J; bases not matched to a gene: 5. The germline V gene has CDR1 SGHTA and CDR2 FQGNSA. The CDR3 loop spans 16 amino acids. Full variable domain (remainder filled in from reference TRBV7-2 and TRBJ1-4): GAGVSQSPSNKVTEKGKDVELRCDPISGHTALYWYRQSLGQGLEFLIYFQGNSAPDKSGLPSDRFSAERTGGSVSTLTIQRTQQEDSAVYLCASSSMGQTTNEKLFFGSGTQLSVL.

V is TRBV15 and J is TRBJ1-4; a possible D gene is TRBD1 (5 bases). The V gene lost 5 bases and the J gene lost 1 base, with 14 bases spanning the gap. CDR3 length equals 16 residues. Germline CDR1 and CDR2: LNHNV and YYDKDF (reference sequence). The CDR3 reads CATSRNPQGTNEKLFF. The CDR3 DNA is TGTGCCACCAGCCGGAACCCTCAGGGAACTAATGAAAAACTGTTTTTT.

This chain links TRBV5-1 with TRBJ1-2; D not certain. This CDR3 has 14 residues. Deletions cut 2 bases from V and 4 bases from J, with 12 bases between. The germline CDR1 and CDR2 sequences are SGHRS and YFSETQ. The CDR3 reads CASSLQQVSYGYTF. The DNA for the CDR3 is TGCGCCAGCAGCTTACAACAAGTGTCCTATGGCTACACCTTC.

The chain uses TRBV6-5 and TRBJ1-4; D is possibly TRBD1 (5 bases). Germline V gene sequence: CDR1 MNHEY, CDR2 SVGAGI. The V end lost 6 bases, the J end lost 5 bases, and 13 bases lay between the germline ends. The CDR3 is 14 amino acids. The CDR3: CASRLRGFNEKLFF. Here the CDR3 DNA reads TGTGCCAGCAGGCTCCGGGGCTTCAATGAAAAACTGTTTTTT.

The chain has TRBV7-9 and TRBJ2-7; D may be TRBD1 (6 bases). V lost 4 bases and J lost 4, with 14 bases in between. CDR3 size: 14 residues. Germline V gene sequence: CDR1 SEHNR, CDR2 FQNEAQ (reference sequence). CDR3: CASSSVIQGYEQYF. The CDR3 coding sequence is TGTGCCAGCAGCTCAGTGATACAGGGATACGAGCAGTACTTC. The full variable domain, with the rest looked up from reference TRBV7-9 and TRBJ2-7, is DTGVSQNPRHKITKRGQNVTFRCDPISEHNRLYWYRQTLGQGPEFLTYFQNEAQLEKSRLLSDRFSAERPKGSFSTLEIQRTEQGDSAMYLCASSSVIQGYEQYFGPGTRLTVT.

The V and J genes are TRBV6-4 and TRBJ2-1, with D perhaps given as TRBD1 or TRBD2 (6 bases each). Germline V gene sequence: CDR1 MRHNA, CDR2 SNTAGT. Deletions cut 2 bases from V and 0 bases from J, with 14 bases between. This CDR3 has 17 residues. CDR3 loop: CASSDDPGASSYNEQFF. The CDR3 coding sequence is TGTGCCAGCAGTGACGACCCGGGGGCCAGCTCCTACAATGAGCAGTTCTTC.

This chain joins TRBV6-5 and TRBJ2-3; maybe TRBD2 (5 bases). Trimming stripped 6 bases from V and 6 bases from J, with 16 bases between. Germline CDR1 MNHEY, CDR2 SVGAGI. The CDR3 consists of 14 residues. CDR3 sequence: CASSSGPLGDTQYF. CDR3 bases: TGTGCCAGCAGCTCCGGGCCACTAGGGGATACGCAGTATTTT.

The V and J genes are TRBV6-1 and TRBJ2-7; TRBD2 agrees at 10 bases. Trimming at V came to 4 bases and at J to 3 bases, leaving 6 bases not matched to a gene. The germline V gene encodes CDR1 MNHNS and CDR2 SASEGT. The CDR3 is 15 amino acids. This chain's CDR3 is CASSARTSGSYEQYF. CDR3 nucleotides: TGTGCCAGCAGTGCCCGGACTAGCGGAAGCTACGAGCAGTACTTC.

This chain uses TRBV5-4 with TRBJ2-1, with unresolved D. CDR3 size: 15 residues. Germline assignment: CDR1 SGHNT and CDR2 YYREEE (reference sequence). V lost 1 base to trimming and J lost 4 bases, with 12 bases between them. CDR3 protein: CASSLSSTGYNEQFF. CDR3 bases: TGTGCCAGCAGCTTGTCTTCGACTGGGTACAATGAGCAGTTCTTC.

The chain employs TRBV18 and TRBJ2-3, with D unclear. Germline values: CDR1 KGHSH, CDR2 LQKENI. Trimming shortened V by 6 bases and J by 3 bases, and 10 bases separated the two germline ends. There are 13 residues in the CDR3. CDR3 DNA sequence: TGTGCCAGCTCCCTTGGAGCTACAGATACGCAGTATTTT. It translates to CASSLGATDTQYF. The full variable domain, completed using reference TRBV18 and TRBJ2-3, is NAGVMQNPRHLVRRRGQEARLRCSPMKGHSHVYWYRQLPEEGLKFMVYLQKENIIDESGMPKERFSAEFPKEGPSILRIQQVVRGDSAAYFCASSLGATDTQYFGPGTRLTVL.

The rearrangement joins TRBV6-5 to TRBJ2-1; D perhaps matches TRBD2 (5 bases). The CDR3 totals 16 residues. Germline V lookup: CDR1 MNHEY, CDR2 SVGAGI. The germline V and J ends were trimmed by 4 bases and 0 bases, with 13 bases remaining between them. CDR3: CASSSRLQSSYNEQFF. CDR3 DNA: TGTGCCAGCAGTTCCAGACTACAGAGCTCCTACAATGAGCAGTTCTTC.

The rearrangement joins TRBV27 to TRBJ1-1; 7 bases agree with TRBD1. The trim removed 2 bases at V and 0 bases at J, leaving 9 bases unmatched. From germline, CDR1 is MNHEY and CDR2 SMNVEV (reference sequence). The CDR3 length is 17 residues. The CDR3 sequence is CASSLTGQAGMNTEAFF. In DNA form, the CDR3 reads TGTGCCAGCAGTTTAACCGGACAGGCTGGAATGAACACTGAAGCTTTCTTT.

The rearrangement links TRBV28 to TRBJ1-5; perhaps TRBD1 as D (6 bases). With 7 bases removed from V and 9 bases from J, the gap between germline ends came to 16 bases. Germline lookup yields CDR1 MDHEN and CDR2 SYDVKM. The CDR3 sequence is 13 residues long. CDR3 nucleotides: TGTGCCAGCACGGGGGCCGAATTCCTGCCCCAGCATTTT. Protein sequence: CASTGAEFLPQHF.

The chain has TRBV7-8 and TRBJ2-6; D remains unclear. This CDR3 is 17 amino acids long. CDR1 and CDR2 from the germline V gene are SGHVS and FQNEAQ. Trimming pared 1 base from V and 0 bases from J, leaving 10 bases between. The CDR3 region has the DNA TGTGCCAGCAGCTTAGGGGTAGACCTCTCTGGGGCCAACGTCCTGACTTTC. This codes for CASSLGVDLSGANVLTF.

The V and J genes are TRBV5-6 and TRBJ2-7; D gene unclear. CDR3 length equals 11 residues. Germline assignment: CDR1 SGHDT and CDR2 YYEEEE. The V gene lost 4 bases and the J gene lost 4 bases, with 6 bases spanning the gap. This CDR3 is CASSHTYEQYF. CDR3 bases: TGTGCCAGCAGCCATACTTACGAGCAGTACTTC.

The chain joins TRBV19 to TRBJ1-3; D ambiguous. V was pared by 6 bases and J by 0 bases, with 18 bases between. The germline V gene encodes CDR1 LNHDA and CDR2 SQIVND (reference sequence). CDR3 length: 17 residues. The CDR3 here is CASSIMTGILSGNTIYF. For the CDR3, the DNA is TGTGCCAGTAGCATAATGACCGGGATCCTCTCTGGAAACACCATATATTTT.

The chain employs TRBV28 and TRBJ1-3; D is ambiguous. The germline V gene encodes CDR1 MDHEN and CDR2 SYDVKM. Trimming pared 5 bases from V and 0 bases from J, leaving 20 bases between. This CDR3 contains 18 residues. The CDR3 reads CASSTSVFGRSSGNTIYF. The CDR3 DNA follows: TGTGCCAGCAGTACCTCAGTTTTTGGCAGGTCCTCTGGAAACACCATATATTTT.

This clone was counted once. The gene calls are TRBV28 and TRBJ1-2; D not resolved. V was clipped by 8 bases and J by 6 bases, with 7 bases between them. This CDR3 region has 10 residues. Germline V lookup: CDR1 MDHEN, CDR2 SYDVKM. The CDR3 DNA follows: TGTGCCAGCCAGGATAATGGCTACACCTTC. It is translated as CASQDNGYTF.

The chain couples TRBV28 to TRBJ1-5, with D possibly TRBD1 on 6 matching bases. Between the trimmed V and J ends, which lost 5 bases and 5 bases, there was a span of 13 bases. This CDR3 contains 14 residues. Germline lookup yields CDR1 MDHEN and CDR2 SYDVKM. CDR3 coding DNA: TGTGCCAGCAGTGCCGCAGGGGCACATCAGCCCCAGCATTTT. Translating it yields CASSAAGAHQPQHF.

V and J are TRBV19 and TRBJ1-5; D gene uncertain. The CDR3 has 15 residues. Germline V lookup: CDR1 LNHDA, CDR2 SQIVND (reference sequence). The V end was cut by 0 bases, the J end by 0 bases, with 6 bases between. As DNA, the CDR3 is TGTGCCAGTAGTATAGAAGGGTTTAGCAATCAGCCCCAGCATTTT. Encoded protein: CASSIEGFSNQPQHF.

This chain links TRBV7-9 with TRBJ1-2; D might be TRBD1 (5 bases). With 5 bases removed from V and 7 bases from J, the gap between germline ends came to 11 bases. The CDR3 contains 12 residues. Germline values: CDR1 SEHNR, CDR2 FQNEAQ (reference sequence). This CDR3 is CASSRGVPGYTF. CDR3 in DNA: TGTGCCAGCAGCCGAGGGGTTCCTGGCTACACCTTC.

V gene TRBV9 combines with J gene TRBJ2-3; TRBD1 matches 8 bases. Germline V gene lookup returns CDR1 SGDLS and CDR2 YYNGEE. J was trimmed by 4 bases and V by 3 bases; bases with no gene match: 4. The CDR3 loop spans 14 amino acids. The DNA of the CDR3 is TGTGCCAGCAGCGCAACGACAGGGGCAGATACGCAGTATTTT. Translating it yields CASSATTGADTQYF.

V is TRBV11-2 and J is TRBJ2-1; 8 bases fit TRBD2. The CDR3 is 16 residues long. CDR1 and CDR2 from the germline V gene are SGHAT and FQNNGV. Losses at the gene ends were 3 bases for V and 1 base for J; bases not matched to a gene: 5. The chain's CDR3 is CASSFLAGGSYNEQFF. The CDR3 DNA sequence: TGTGCCAGCAGCTTCCTAGCGGGTGGATCCTACAATGAGCAGTTCTTC.

The J gene is TRBJ1-5, the V gene TRBV5-6; tentatively, D is TRBD1 (6 bases). This CDR3 spans 14 amino acids. V dropped 2 bases and J dropped 4 bases, with 10 bases sitting between them. Germline CDR1 is SGHDT and CDR2 is YYEEEE. CDR3 in DNA: TGTGCCAGCAGCTTACAGGGTTGGAATCAGCCCCAGCATTTT. Translation: CASSLQGWNQPQHF.

V is TRBV4-2 and J is TRBJ1-4; weak D call: TRBD1 (5 bases). The CDR3 is 17 amino acids. V shed 0 bases and J shed 7 bases, with 18 bases lying between them. From germline, CDR1 is LGHNA and CDR2 YNFKEQ. CDR3 bases: TGTGCCAGCAGCCAAGATTGGGTTGGGCAGGGAGGTGAAAAACTGTTTTTT. This gives the protein CASSQDWVGQGGEKLFF.